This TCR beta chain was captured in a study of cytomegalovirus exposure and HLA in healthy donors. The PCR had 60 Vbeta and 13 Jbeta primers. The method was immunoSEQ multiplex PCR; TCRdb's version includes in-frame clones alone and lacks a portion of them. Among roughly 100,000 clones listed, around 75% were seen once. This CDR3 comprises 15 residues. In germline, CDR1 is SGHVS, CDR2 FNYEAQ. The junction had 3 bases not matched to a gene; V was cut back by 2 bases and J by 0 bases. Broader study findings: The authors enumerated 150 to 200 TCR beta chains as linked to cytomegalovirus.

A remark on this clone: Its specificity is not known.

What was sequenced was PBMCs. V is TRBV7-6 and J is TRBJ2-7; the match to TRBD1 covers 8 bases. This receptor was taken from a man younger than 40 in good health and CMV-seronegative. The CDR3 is CASSLQGANSYEQYF. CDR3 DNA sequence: TGTGCCAGCAGCTTACAGGGGGCCAACTCCTACGAGCAGTACTTC.